This passage covers 7 T cell receptor beta chains from one sample sequenced in a study of T cell responses to AZD1222 COVID-19 vaccine (TCRdb year 2021). The receptor library was made with the immunoSEQ multiplex PCR assay. TCRdb retrieved this table from immuneACCESS and kept in-frame rearrangements only. Not all clones are present; in checked studies, unresolved V genes account for under half, and no reason is known for the remainder. This sample lists roughly 150,000 clones; roughly 89% were detected once. About 1.6% of the sample is in the top ten clones. The time point label of this sample denotes: baseline before first vaccination. The material was peripheral blood, obtained on day 0 of AZD1222 vaccination. The origin of the receptors is an adult in good health.

This chain joins TRBV2 and TRBJ1-4, with unresolved D. Germline CDR1 and CDR2: SNHLY and FYNNEI. This CDR3 has 15 residues. V was pared by 6 bases and J by 5 bases, with 16 bases between. In DNA form, the CDR3 reads TGTGCCAGCAGCCCTAGGCGGACCGGGAATGAAAAACTGTTTTTT. Residues: CASSPRRTGNEKLFF.

The V and J genes are TRBV5-1 and TRBJ1-2, with 8 positions matching TRBD1. The germline V gene encodes CDR1 SGHRS and CDR2 YFSETQ. The V segment lost 4 bases and the J segment 5 bases; nucleotides outside the gene matches: 4. The CDR3 is 13 residues long. The CDR3 nucleotides read TGCGCCAGCAGCCACCGACAGGGGTATGGCTACACCTTC. Its translation: CASSHRQGYGYTF.

The CDR3 DNA reads TGCGCCAGCAGTGAGTTTGTAACGGGACCAAACACTGAAGCTTTCTTT. It specifies CASSEFVTGPNTEAFF. The chain recombines TRBV10-2 with TRBJ1-1, with D perhaps TRBD1 (5 bases). Looked up from germline, CDR1 is WSHSY and CDR2 is SAAADI. CDR3 length: 16 amino acids. V lost 1 base and J 2 bases, leaving 14 bases between the germline ends.

The rearrangement links TRBV29-1 to TRBJ1-3; D might be TRBD1 (6 bases). Trimming took 4 bases from V and 4 from J, leaving 23 bases between them. CDR1 and CDR2 (germline): SQVTM, ANQGSEA. The CDR3 is made up of 17 amino acids. The CDR3 region has the DNA TGCAGCGTTGGGTTTTTGGCGGGGGGCGCTTCGGGAAACACCATATATTTT. Its translation is CSVGFLAGGASGNTIYF. Complete variable domain (other parts from reference TRBV29-1 and TRBJ1-3): SAVISQKPSRDICQRGTSLTIQCQVDSQVTMMFWYRQQPGQSLTLIATANQGSEATYESGFVIDKFPISRPNLTFSTLTVSNMSPEDSSIYLCSVGFLAGGASGNTIYFGEGSWLTVV.

This clone has only one observation. The J gene is TRBJ2-2, the V gene TRBV7-3; D gene ambiguous. The CDR3 length is 13 residues. Trimming pared 4 bases from V and 0 bases from J, leaving 3 bases between. Germline-derived CDR1 and CDR2 are SGHTA and FQGTGA. In DNA, the CDR3 is TGTGCCAGCAGCTCGGCGAACACCGGGGAGCTGTTTTTT. Translating it yields CASSSANTGELFF.

This chain uses TRBV7-9 with TRBJ2-3; 7 nucleotides match TRBD2. The V segment lost 1 base and the J segment 3 bases; nucleotides outside the gene matches: 4. Germline V gives CDR1 SEHNR, CDR2 FQNEAQ (reference sequence). The CDR3 extends over 15 amino acids. The DNA of the CDR3 is TGTGCCAGCAGCTTAGGGACTAGAGCGACAGATACGCAGTATTTT. Its translation: CASSLGTRATDTQYF.

The genes are TRBV7-9 and TRBJ2-7, with D perhaps matching TRBD1 (6 bases). The V and J ends lost 1 base and 5 bases respectively, with 15 bases between them. In germline, CDR1 is SEHNR, CDR2 FQNEAQ (reference sequence). The CDR3 is 15 residues long. The CDR3 is CASSLVPQGKDEQYF. The CDR3 bases are TGTGCCAGCAGCTTAGTTCCACAGGGCAAGGACGAGCAGTACTTC.